The 32 T cell receptor beta chains below come from one sample, sequenced in a study of response to subunit inactivated influenza vaccine. TCRdb independently ran MiXCR on the RT-PCR reads; one entry per CDR3 protein. The table has 550,000 to 800,000 distinct CDR3 sequences, around 14% seen once; the top ten hold 11%. The sample was PBMCs from blood, taken 12 days after vaccination. The receptors were sampled from a man aged 50-60 years who received an inactivated influenza vaccine.

V gene TRBV29-1 combines with J gene TRBJ2-1, with D perhaps TRBD1 (5 bases). This CDR3 spans 13 amino acids. Germline assignment: CDR1 SQVTM and CDR2 ANQGSEA. Trimming cost V 4 bases and J 3 bases, with 10 bases left between them. The CDR3 is CSVAGLGYNEQFF. The DNA for the CDR3 is TGCAGCGTTGCAGGGCTGGGCTACAATGAGCAGTTCTTC.

This clonotype was recorded at least ten times. The chain recombines TRBV12-3 or TRBV12-4 with TRBJ2-7; no reliable D call. CDR3 length: 11 residues. Trimming pared 6 bases from V and 3 bases from J, leaving 6 bases between. The CDR3, as DNA: TGTGCCAGCAGCTATAACTACGAGCAGTACTTC. It specifies CASSYNYEQYF.

The table lists this clonotype with a few counts. This sequence joins TRBV6-2 or TRBV6-3 and TRBJ2-3; D may be TRBD2 (5 bases). The CDR3 contains 14 residues. Germline CDR1 MNHEY, CDR2 SVGEGT. The ends were cut back, 2 bases at V and 5 bases at J, with 11 bases in the middle. The CDR3 bases are TGTGCCAGCAGTTACACCGGACGGGGAGATACGCAGTATTTT. This gives the protein CASSYTGRGDTQYF.

This chain uses TRBV5-1 with TRBJ2-5, with TRBD2 matching over 14 bases. Germline V gene lookup returns CDR1 SGHRS and CDR2 YFSETQ. V trimming: 4 bases; J trimming: 1 base; junction bases outside the gene matches: 6. CDR3 length equals 17 residues. CDR3 region: CASSPGTSGSLQETQYF. The CDR3 DNA reads as TGCGCCAGCAGCCCAGGGACTAGCGGGAGTCTCCAAGAGACCCAGTACTTC.

V and J are TRBV24-1 and TRBJ2-3; perhaps TRBD1 as D (5 bases). V was shortened by 2 bases and J by 3 bases, with 14 bases between the two germline ends. The CDR3 has 16 residues. Germline V gene lookup returns CDR1 KGHDR and CDR2 SFDVKD. This CDR3 is CATSDYKGYRTDTQYF. The CDR3 DNA is TGTGCCACCAGTGATTATAAGGGGTACAGGACAGATACGCAGTATTTT.

CDR3 residues: CASSRTPDNPYEQYF. The DNA for the CDR3 is TGCGCCAGCAGCCGGACCCCGGACAACCCCTACGAGCAGTACTTC. This chain connects TRBV5-1 to TRBJ2-7; weak D call: TRBD1 (5 bases). Germline V lookup: CDR1 SGHRS, CDR2 YFSETQ. This CDR3 spans 15 amino acids. Trimming took 4 bases from V and 2 from J, leaving 16 bases between them.

Ten or more counts support this clonotype. The V and J genes are TRBV15 and TRBJ2-7; 10 nucleotides align to TRBD2. V lost 3 bases, J lost 5 bases, and 4 bases stayed unmatched. The germline V gene encodes CDR1 LNHNV and CDR2 YYDKDF (reference sequence). The CDR3 is made up of 14 amino acids. CDR3 nucleotide sequence: TGTGCCACCAGCAGGCCTAGCGGGAGAAACGAGCAGTACTTC. It codes for CATSRPSGRNEQYF.

In its sample, this clonotype was seen many times. CDR3 residues: CASSDRGGSEAFF. CDR3 DNA: TGTGCCAGCAGCGACAGGGGAGGATCTGAAGCTTTCTTT. This chain links TRBV7-8 with TRBJ1-1, with 8 nucleotides matching TRBD1. V trimming: 5 bases; J trimming: 6 bases; junction bases outside the gene matches: 5. From germline, CDR1 is SGHVS and CDR2 FQNEAQ. The CDR3 covers 13 residues.

This clonotype was counted a few times. The CDR3 DNA follows: TGTGCCAGCACCCCCCCATTAGCGGGAGGCGGGTACAATGAGCAGTTCTTC. Its protein is CASTPPLAGGGYNEQFF. The chain joins TRBV12-3 or TRBV12-4 to TRBJ2-1; 10 bases agree with TRBD2. V lost 7 bases and J lost 4; bases outside the gene matches: 13. The CDR3 is 17 residues long.

The chain has TRBV12-3 or TRBV12-4 and TRBJ1-3; TRBD1 is a possible D gene (5 bases). V lost 7 bases and J 4 bases, leaving 11 bases between the germline ends. CDR3 length equals 13 residues. CDR3 sequence reads: CASIRGEGNTIYF. CDR3 sequence (DNA): TGTGCCAGCATTCGGGGGGAAGGAAACACCATATATTTT.

This clonotype is a singleton in its sample. The V gene is TRBV20-1, the J gene TRBJ2-3, with 9 bases fitting TRBD2. Germline CDR1 reads DFQATT; CDR2 reads SNEGSKA (reference sequence). V lost 3 bases to trimming and J lost 4 bases; unmatched junction nucleotides: 8. CDR3 length: 15 residues. The CDR3: CSARIHSGSADTQYF. CDR3 nucleotides: TGCAGTGCTAGGATCCATAGCGGGAGCGCAGATACGCAGTATTTT.

This clonotype was picked up a small number of times. The genes are TRBV12-3 or TRBV12-4 and TRBJ1-1, with a weak D call TRBD1 (5 bases). This CDR3 contains 13 residues. V lost 3 bases and J 4 bases, leaving 9 bases between the germline ends. For the CDR3, the DNA is TGTGCCAGCAGTTTGAACAGGTTCACTGAAGCTTTCTTT. It translates to CASSLNRFTEAFF.

The rearrangement uses TRBV20-1 and TRBJ2-1, with 12 bases matching TRBD2. Germline V lookup: CDR1 DFQATT, CDR2 SNEGSKA (reference sequence). Trimming took 5 bases from V and 3 from J; bases not matched to a gene: 2. The CDR3 consists of 14 residues. This CDR3 reads CSAPSGGVYNEQFF. CDR3 sequence (DNA): TGCAGTGCTCCTAGCGGGGGGGTCTACAATGAGCAGTTCTTC.

This clonotype was detected a few times. The V gene is TRBV10-3, the J gene TRBJ2-5, with D perhaps matching TRBD2 (7 bases). The germline V gene has CDR1 ENHRY and CDR2 SYGVKD. Trimming removed 10 bases from V and 4 bases from J, with 16 bases in between. This CDR3 has 13 amino acids. The CDR3 DNA is TGTGCCACTGGGGGGGCTGGCAGAGAGACCCAGTACTTC. Translated, it gives CATGGAGRETQYF.

The gene calls are TRBV29-1 and TRBJ2-5, with D tentatively TRBD1 (5 bases). This CDR3 spans 12 amino acids. Germline V CDR1 and CDR2: SQVTM, ANQGSEA. V dropped 4 bases and J dropped 5 bases, with 11 bases sitting between them. The CDR3: CSVAQGDETQYF. Here the CDR3 DNA reads TGCAGCGTTGCGCAGGGTGATGAGACCCAGTACTTC.

The table lists this clonotype with a few counts. The CDR3, as DNA: TGTGCCAGCAGGACTAGCGGGGGGGCACTGGAGACCCAGTACTTC. It encodes CASRTSGGALETQYF. This rearrangement joins TRBV12-3 or TRBV12-4 to TRBJ2-5; 14 nucleotides match TRBD2. V shed 6 bases and J 5 bases; nucleotides not matched to a gene: 5. This CDR3 region has 15 residues.

J is TRBJ2-1 and V is TRBV19; 9 bases match TRBD2. There are 19 residues in the CDR3. Germline lookup yields CDR1 LNHDA and CDR2 SQIVND (reference sequence). Trimming cost V 3 bases and J 2 bases; bases outside gene matches: 14. CDR3 protein: CASSIPGLASKGPYNEQFF. The CDR3 DNA reads as TGTGCCAGTAGTATTCCGGGACTAGCCTCGAAAGGACCCTACAATGAGCAGTTCTTC.

The rearrangement joins TRBV27 to TRBJ2-1; unclear D gene. Germline V gene sequence: CDR1 MNHEY, CDR2 SMNVEV (reference sequence). This CDR3 region has 15 residues. V shed 5 bases and J shed 1 base, with 12 bases lying between them. CDR3 DNA sequence: TGTGCCAGCAGTCCCGGAGTGAGGTCCTACAATGAGCAGTTCTTC. Translation gives CASSPGVRSYNEQFF.

This clonotype has just a few counts. The rearrangement links TRBV6-1 to TRBJ1-3; D gene ambiguous. The V end was cut by 2 bases, the J end by 4 bases, with 6 bases between. The CDR3 is made up of 13 amino acids. Germline V lookup: CDR1 MNHNS, CDR2 SASEGT. The CDR3 DNA reads TGTGCCAGCAGTGAAATCTGGGGAAACACCATATATTTT. Its translation is CASSEIWGNTIYF.

The sample holds a few counts of this clonotype. The chain uses TRBV25-1 and TRBJ2-1; D remains unclear. CDR3 length equals 16 residues. The V and J ends lost 6 bases and 4 bases respectively, with 19 bases between them. Germline V CDR1 and CDR2: MGHDK, SYGVNS. CDR3 sequence (DNA): TGTGCCAGCAGATCACCGAGTAGAGGTCTTTACAATGAGCAGTTCTTC. Its translation is CASRSPSRGLYNEQFF.

This clonotype was seen only a few times. This rearrangement joins TRBV24-1 to TRBJ2-3; perhaps TRBD1 as D (6 bases). The germline CDR1 and CDR2 sequences are KGHDR and SFDVKD. V was cut by 7 bases and J by 0 bases, with 7 bases left in between. CDR3 length: 13 residues. The CDR3 nucleotides are TGTGCCACCAGGGGACATAGCACAGATACGCAGTATTTT. Amino acids: CATRGHSTDTQYF.

This clonotype was counted a few times. The chain joins TRBV11-3 to TRBJ2-3; D call uncertain. V dropped 4 bases and J dropped 5 bases, with 10 bases sitting between them. The CDR3 has 13 amino acids. CDR1 and CDR2 from the germline V gene are SGHNT and YENEEA. The CDR3 loop is CASSSNWGDTQYF. CDR3 in DNA: TGTGCCAGCAGCTCTAACTGGGGAGATACGCAGTATTTT.

This clonotype was counted only a few times. The chain has TRBV6-5 and TRBJ2-1, with D tentatively TRBD1 (6 bases). CDR3 size: 11 residues. Trimming shortened V by 7 bases and J by 10 bases, and 11 bases separated the two germline ends. Germline values: CDR1 MNHEY, CDR2 SVGAGI. CDR3 DNA: TGTGCCAGCACTGGACAGACCGAGCAGTTCTTC. Its protein product is CASTGQTEQFF.

This chain joins TRBV5-1 and TRBJ1-1, with D possibly TRBD1 on 6 matching bases. The V end lost 0 bases, the J end lost 1 base, and 13 bases lay between the germline ends. The germline gives CDR1 SGHRS, CDR2 YFSETQ. This CDR3 has 16 amino acids. CDR3 sequence reads: CASSLGNRAANTEAFF. The CDR3 DNA is TGCGCCAGCAGCTTGGGGAACAGGGCTGCGAACACTGAAGCTTTCTTT. Using reference TRBV5-1 and TRBJ1-1 for the parts outside the CDR3, the full variable domain is KAGVTQTPRYLIKTRGQQVTLSCSPISGHRSVSWYQQTPGQGLQFLFEYFSETQRNKGNFPGRFSGRQFSNSRSEMNVSTLELGDSALYLCASSLGNRAANTEAFFGQGTRLTVV.

The CDR3 region is CASRFQGSGANVLTF. Written as DNA, the CDR3 is TGTGCCAGCAGATTCCAGGGTTCTGGGGCCAACGTCCTGACTTTC. The chain carries TRBV6-1 and TRBJ2-6; a possible D gene is TRBD1 (5 bases). Germline values: CDR1 MNHNS, CDR2 SASEGT. The germline V and J ends were trimmed by 6 bases and 1 base, with 10 bases remaining between them. This CDR3 spans 15 amino acids.

J is TRBJ2-1 and V is TRBV7-6, with 9 bases matching TRBD2. V trimming: 4 bases; J trimming: 6 bases; junction bases outside the gene matches: 16. This CDR3 spans 18 amino acids. The germline V gene encodes CDR1 SGHVS and CDR2 FNYEAQ. CDR3 DNA: TGTGCCAGCAGCTCAAGACTGTCTAGCGGGGTTACCTCCAATGAGCAGTTCTTC. Translating it yields CASSSRLSSGVTSNEQFF.

This clonotype came up a few times. This rearrangement joins TRBV3-1 to TRBJ1-5; D gene unclear. Germline V gene lookup returns CDR1 LGHDT and CDR2 YNNKEL (reference sequence). This CDR3 region has 16 residues. V gave up 1 base and J gave up 4 bases, with 14 bases separating them. CDR3 DNA: TGTGCCAGCAGCCAAGGGTCGGGAACTCCGAATCAGCCCCAGCATTTT. It translates to CASSQGSGTPNQPQHF.

This clonotype was recorded a few times. The V gene is TRBV12-3 or TRBV12-4, the J gene TRBJ2-7; 8 nucleotides agree with TRBD1. The CDR3 runs 11 residues. The ends lost 8 bases at V and 6 bases at J; junction bases unmatched: 3. CDR3 loop: CASCRGPEQYF. The CDR3 nucleotides read TGTGCCAGCTGCAGGGGGCCCGAGCAGTACTTC.

J is TRBJ1-2 and V is TRBV20-1; 9 bases map to TRBD1. Losses at the gene ends were 4 bases for V and 8 bases for J; bases not matched to a gene: 8. Looked up from germline, CDR1 is DFQATT and CDR2 is SNEGSKA (reference sequence). This CDR3 region has 13 residues. The CDR3 DNA sequence: TGCAGTGCTACGGACAGGGGAATAGAAGGCTACACCTTC. Its protein product is CSATDRGIEGYTF.

The chain uses TRBV7-9 and TRBJ1-4, with TRBD1 as a possible D gene (5 bases). Germline CDR1 reads SEHNR; CDR2 reads FQNEAQ (reference sequence). The CDR3 is 14 residues long. V was trimmed by 5 bases and J by 6 bases, leaving 13 bases between them. Here the CDR3 reads CASSRQSWDEKLFF. The CDR3, as DNA: TGTGCCAGCAGCCGACAGAGCTGGGATGAAAAACTGTTTTTT.

This clonotype was seen a few times. The chain joins TRBV25-1 to TRBJ2-3, with D unresolved. In germline, CDR1 is MGHDK, CDR2 SYGVNS. The CDR3 runs to 11 residues. Trimming took off 6 bases at V and 7 bases at J, with 8 bases between the two ends. The CDR3 DNA follows: TGTGCCAGCAGAAAGGGTTATACGCAGTATTTT. Amino acids: CASRKGYTQYF.

This clonotype was counted a few times. V gene TRBV10-3 combines with J gene TRBJ2-5, with D possibly TRBD1 on 5 matching bases. V was shortened by 3 bases and J by 4 bases, with 12 bases between the two germline ends. The V gene's germline CDR1 is ENHRY and CDR2 SYGVKD. The CDR3 runs to 14 residues. The CDR3 sequence is CAISDLGAAETQYF. As DNA, the CDR3 is TGTGCCATCAGTGATCTTGGGGCGGCAGAGACCCAGTACTTC.